One sample yielded the 26 T cell receptor beta chains listed below, sequenced in a study of vaccination and CD4 T cells after COVID-19 (dated by TCRdb to between 2021 and 2024). These receptors lack a known antigen. Libraries came from PCR. Instrument used: Illumina iSeq 100. TCR sequencing of DNA from cultured CD4+ T cells used the Oncomine TCR Beta short-read assay at the Johns Hopkins FTIC core. Genomic DNA was extracted from the cultured CD4+ T cells with the QIAamp micro DNA kit. TCRdb reworked the public reads: Q25 trimming with fastp, MiXCR clone assembly, productive beta chains retained. Rows merge per CDR3 protein into single entries with the most common DNA and genes. Recorded for this sample are about 9,300 distinct CDR3 sequences; approximately 36% of them occurred a single time. The ten largest account for approximately 20% of the sample. Interpreted using the paper, the treatment or condition label stands for: roughly 10-day PBMC culture with coronavirus spike peptide pools or control peptides (ViraFEST assay). CD4+ T cells from unexposed donors were collected before the COVID-19 pandemic (2011-2018).

Source material: CD4+ T cells from blood, cultured in vitro. These receptors were taken from a human donor in good health.

The chain joins TRBV6-1 to TRBJ2-7; D ambiguous. There are 13 residues in the CDR3. Germline values: CDR1 MNHNS, CDR2 SASEGT. V dropped 7 bases and J dropped 1 base, with 11 bases sitting between them. CDR3 sequence: CASNQGLSYEQYF. CDR3 sequence (DNA): TGTGCCAGCAACCAAGGGTTATCCTACGAGCAGTACTTC.

This clonotype was picked up a small number of times. The chain couples TRBV7-8 to TRBJ1-1, with D tentatively TRBD1 (6 bases). Germline-derived CDR1 and CDR2 are SGHVS and FQNEAQ. The V and J ends lost 0 bases and 1 base respectively, with 15 bases between them. There are 17 residues in the CDR3. Here the CDR3 reads CASSLATRGRRNTEAFF. The DNA for the CDR3 is TGTGCCAGCAGCTTAGCGACCAGGGGCCGGCGGAACACTGAAGCTTTCTTT.

This clonotype was observed a single time. This chain connects TRBV13 to TRBJ2-7; no clear D. Germline V CDR1 and CDR2: PRHDT, FYEKMQ (reference sequence). Trimming cost V 5 bases and J 4 bases, with 24 bases left between them. The CDR3 is 17 residues long. The CDR3 nucleotides are TGTGCCAGCAGCCCAGGCTCAGCCAACCTAAGGGATTACGAGCAGTACTTC. This gives the protein CASSPGSANLRDYEQYF.

The chain employs TRBV9 and TRBJ2-5; D is possibly TRBD1 (5 bases). The CDR3 totals 15 residues. V gave up 0 bases and J gave up 7 bases, with 16 bases separating them. Per the germline V gene, CDR1 is SGDLS and CDR2 is YYNGEE. The CDR3 nucleotides read TGTGCCAGCAGCGTAGGGTCAGTCATCCAGGGGACCCAGTACTTC. Protein product: CASSVGSVIQGTQYF.

The rearrangement uses TRBV30 and TRBJ1-2, with 10 bases identical to TRBD1. CDR3 length: 13 residues. Germline V gives CDR1 GTSNPN, CDR2 SVGIG (reference sequence). CDR3 coding DNA: TGTGCAACTGGATGGGGACAGGGGAATGGCTACACCTTC. It yields the protein CATGWGQGNGYTF.

V is TRBV7-8 and J is TRBJ1-5; 8 positions agree with TRBD1. Germline V gives CDR1 SGHVS, CDR2 FQNEAQ. CDR3 length: 17 residues. Trimming cost V 3 bases and J 0 bases; bases outside gene matches: 7. Here the CDR3 DNA reads TGTGCCAGCAGCTTCACCGGGACAGGCCTTAGCAATCAGCCCCAGCATTTT. It specifies CASSFTGTGLSNQPQHF.

This clonotype showed up just a few times. The rearrangement links TRBV12-3 or TRBV12-4 to TRBJ2-5, with D possibly matching TRBD2 (6 bases). CDR3 length: 13 residues. Trimming removed 2 bases from V and 7 bases from J, with 11 bases in between. The CDR3 reads CASSLLVGGTQYF. For the CDR3, the DNA is TGTGCCAGCAGTTTATTGGTCGGGGGGACCCAGTACTTC.

This clonotype was recorded a few times. The chain has TRBV27 and TRBJ2-7; 8 nucleotides align to TRBD2. The CDR3 runs to 14 residues. With V trimmed by 4 bases and J by 2 bases, 4 bases remained unmatched. The germline V gene has CDR1 MNHEY and CDR2 SMNVEV (reference sequence). The CDR3 region has the DNA TGTGCCAGCAGTTGGACTAGCCTTACCTACGAGCAGTACTTC. Translating it yields CASSWTSLTYEQYF.

As to this clonotype: The CDR3 end shows no conserved phenylalanine or tryptophan, and so a read error is likely. This sequence joins TRBV11-3 and TRBJ2-5; D possibly uses TRBD1 or TRBD2 (5 bases each). This CDR3 spans 17 amino acids. V lost 5 bases, J lost 1 base, and 20 bases lay in between. Germline lookup yields CDR1 SGHNT and CDR2 YENEEA. The CDR3 nucleotides are TGTGCCAGCAGCAATTACCCCGGGCAGAGGGGCCAAGAGACCCAGTACCTC. Translating gives CASSNYPGQRGQETQYL.

This clonotype has a handful of counts. The chain uses TRBV27 and TRBJ1-5; no reliable D call. V lost 0 bases and J lost 0, with 9 bases in between. This CDR3 has 16 amino acids. CDR1 is MNHEY and CDR2 is SMNVEV in the germline V gene (reference sequence). The DNA of the CDR3 is TGTGCCAGCAGTTTATCTCTCGGATTTAGCAATCAGCCCCAGCATTTT. Translating it yields CASSLSLGFSNQPQHF.

The chain joins TRBV5-1 to TRBJ2-1; 8 nucleotides line up with TRBD2. This CDR3 is 16 amino acids long. V dropped 1 base and J dropped 7; count of bases not matched to a gene: 10. Germline lookup yields CDR1 SGHRS and CDR2 YFSETQ. The CDR3 DNA reads TGCGCCAGCAGCTTGCGTGTTTCGGGAGGGCCTAATGAGCAGTTCTTC. Protein sequence: CASSLRVSGGPNEQFF.

CDR3: CSARTQGNYGYTF. The CDR3 coding sequence is TGCAGTGCTAGAACCCAGGGGAACTATGGCTACACCTTC. This sequence joins TRBV20-1 and TRBJ1-2; D possibly corresponds to TRBD1 (6 bases). This CDR3 has 13 amino acids. The germline gives CDR1 DFQATT, CDR2 SNEGSKA (reference sequence). V shed 2 bases and J shed 2 bases, with 9 bases lying between them.

This chain links TRBV2 with TRBJ2-1; tentatively, D is TRBD2 (5 bases). Trimming pared 7 bases from V and 9 bases from J, leaving 22 bases between. The CDR3 loop spans 15 amino acids. CDR1 SNHLY and CDR2 FYNNEI come from the germline V gene. CDR3: CASTLEPPSPSEQFF. DNA for the CDR3: TGTGCCAGCACCCTCGAGCCCCCTAGCCCCTCTGAGCAGTTCTTC.

The J gene is TRBJ2-7, the V gene TRBV20-1; D perhaps matches TRBD1 (6 bases). CDR3 length: 14 amino acids. In germline, CDR1 is DFQATT, CDR2 SNEGSKA (reference sequence). With 4 bases removed from V and 0 bases from J, the gap between germline ends came to 13 bases. The DNA for the CDR3 is TGCAGTGCTATGAGGGGACAATTCTCCTACGAGCAGTACTTC. It yields the protein CSAMRGQFSYEQYF.

The genes are TRBV6-1 and TRBJ2-5, with 7 bases matching TRBD1. The germline CDR1 and CDR2 sequences are MNHNS and SASEGT. Losses at the gene ends were 6 bases for V and 5 bases for J; bases not matched to a gene: 9. The CDR3 consists of 14 residues. The CDR3 bases are TGTGCCAGCAGCACGGGACAGACGAGGGAGACCCAGTACTTC. Translating gives CASSTGQTRETQYF.

This clonotype was observed a few times. The chain has TRBV11-2 and TRBJ1-1; D not resolved. Trimming pared 0 bases from V and 7 bases from J, leaving 9 bases between. Per germline, CDR1 SGHAT and CDR2 FQNNGV. CDR3 length: 13 residues. The CDR3 nucleotides read TGTGCCAGCAGCTTAGACCGGGAGGGTGAAGCTTTCTTT. It translates to CASSLDREGEAFF. The whole variable domain, filled in from reference TRBV11-2 and TRBJ1-1, reads EAGVAQSPRYKIIEKRQSVAFWCNPISGHATLYWYQQILGQGPKLLIQFQNNGVVDDSQLPKDRFSAERLKGVDSTLKIQPAKLEDSAVYLCASSLDREGEAFFGQGTRLTVV.

The CDR3: CASSSARTEEYYGYTF. The CDR3 DNA follows: TGTGCCAGTAGTAGTGCGAGGACAGAAGAATACTATGGCTACACCTTC. This sequence joins TRBV19 and TRBJ1-2; TRBD1 might be the D (6 bases). Germline CDR1 LNHDA, CDR2 SQIVND (reference sequence). V gave up 4 bases and J gave up 3 bases, with 18 bases separating them. The CDR3 runs 16 residues.

The chain couples TRBV24-1 to TRBJ1-5; 7 positions match TRBD1. V was pared by 12 bases and J by 2 bases, with 9 bases of the junction left unmatched. CDR3 length: 14 residues. Germline CDR1 KGHDR, CDR2 SFDVKD. The CDR3 region is CASQGDGGNQPQHF. DNA of the CDR3: TGTGCCTCCCAGGGGGACGGGGGCAATCAGCCCCAGCATTTT.

The sample holds a few counts of this clonotype. The genes are TRBV7-2 and TRBJ1-2; 9 bases map to TRBD1. Germline values: CDR1 SGHTA, CDR2 FQGNSA. The CDR3 contains 14 residues. Trimming cost V 5 bases and J 6 bases; bases outside gene matches: 7. The CDR3 DNA sequence: TGTGCCAGCAGCCCAACAGGGGGCGGTAATGGCTACACCTTC. Translating it yields CASSPTGGGNGYTF.

The J gene is TRBJ1-2, the V gene TRBV28; 10 nucleotides match TRBD1. The length of the CDR3 is 14 residues. Germline assignment: CDR1 MDHEN and CDR2 SYDVKM. Trimming at V came to 6 bases and at J to 8 bases, leaving 9 bases not matched to a gene. The CDR3 region has the DNA TGTGCCAGCAGCCCTCCGACAGGGGGCTGGGGCTACACCTTC. Translating gives CASSPPTGGWGYTF.

This chain links TRBV20-1 with TRBJ2-2; D might be TRBD2 (5 bases). Germline CDR1 DFQATT, CDR2 SNEGSKA (reference sequence). V gave up 5 bases and J gave up 0 bases, with 13 bases separating them. The CDR3 has 15 amino acids. The CDR3 reads CSASSLLANTGELFF. Written as DNA, the CDR3 is TGCAGTGCTTCCAGCCTACTAGCGAACACCGGGGAGCTGTTTTTT.

Only a few counts were recorded for this clonotype. The rearrangement uses TRBV6-2 or TRBV6-3 and TRBJ2-1; D gene ambiguous. Trimming took off 6 bases at V and 10 bases at J, with 13 bases between the two ends. CDR3 length: 12 amino acids. Per the germline V gene, CDR1 is MNHEY and CDR2 is SVGEGT. The chain's CDR3 is CASRPGDFEQFF. The CDR3 DNA sequence: TGTGCCAGCAGACCAGGAGATTTCGAGCAGTTCTTC.

V usage is TRBV28 and J usage is TRBJ1-1; TRBD1 matches at 11 bases. J lost 7 bases, V lost 3 bases, and 10 bases had no gene match. The CDR3 has 16 amino acids. The V gene's germline CDR1 is MDHEN and CDR2 SYDVKM. The CDR3 is CASSLVWTGGGGEAFF. The CDR3 DNA sequence: TGTGCCAGCAGTTTGGTGTGGACAGGGGGCGGAGGTGAAGCTTTCTTT.

This chain links TRBV2 with TRBJ2-3; 12 nucleotides align to TRBD2. V was pared by 7 bases and J by 3 bases, with 2 bases of the junction left unmatched. The CDR3 loop spans 14 amino acids. The germline V gene has CDR1 SNHLY and CDR2 FYNNEI. The chain's CDR3 is CASIGLAGTDTQYF. CDR3 nucleotide sequence: TGTGCCAGCATCGGACTAGCGGGAACAGATACGCAGTATTTT.

CDR3 coding DNA: TGTGCCAGCAGTTTATCGGGGGCCCTGAGCCAGTACTTC. It specifies CASSLSGALSQYF. The rearrangement uses TRBV27 and TRBJ2-5; TRBD1 is a possible D gene (6 bases). Trimming shortened V by 0 bases and J by 10 bases, and 12 bases separated the two germline ends. This CDR3 has 13 residues. Germline assignment: CDR1 MNHEY and CDR2 SMNVEV (reference sequence).

In DNA, the CDR3 is TGTGCCAGCTCACACAGACAGACCTTTAGCACAGATACGCAGTATTTT. It encodes CASSHRQTFSTDTQYF. The rearrangement joins TRBV18 to TRBJ2-3; tentatively, D is TRBD1 (5 bases). Germline-derived CDR1 and CDR2 are KGHSH and LQKENI. V shed 4 bases and J shed 0 bases, with 14 bases lying between them. The CDR3 is made up of 16 amino acids.